The T cell receptor (beta chain) under discussion was sequenced for a study of Ad26.COV2.S vaccination and SARS-CoV-2 variants. The wider study: Ad26.COV2.S arm of COV1001 included the donor. Broader study findings: Recipients given vaccine exceeded placebo recipients in spike-specific TCR breadth. After vaccination, reports described spike-specific CD8+ and CD4+ T cell responses as showing substantial breadth.

Indicated treatment: some 20 received Ad26.COV2.S at low or high dose, single or two shots; about 5 received placebo; per-sample allocation not given. Day 63 after the first vaccine or placebo injection was the time point for sampling. Using immunoSEQ multiplex PCR, the repertoire was profiled, and TCRdb retains in-frame clones only, with some absent. The profile shows hundreds of thousands of clones, 90% of them singletons. Trimming at V came to 3 bases and at J to 6 bases, leaving 8 bases not matched to a gene. The CDR3 is made up of 15 amino acids. Germline V gene lookup returns CDR1 SGDLS and CDR2 YYNGEE. In the case of this clone: Antigen: not known.

Sequenced material: peripheral blood, taken in a trial of Ad26.COV2.S vaccine versus placebo. This TCR was recovered from a person aged 18-65 years who received the Ad26.COV2.S COVID-19 vaccine or a placebo. This chain joins TRBV9 and TRBJ2-1; TRBD2 matches at 8 bases. The CDR3 DNA reads TGTGCCAGCAGCGAATCCGGGACTAGTCTCAATGAGCAGTTCTTC. Protein product: CASSESGTSLNEQFF.